This T cell receptor (beta chain) was sequenced for a study of T cells in Graves' hyperthyroidism and ophthalmopathy. The wider study: The blood sample was taken at first diagnosis, before treatment began.

This CDR3 has 12 residues. Per germline, CDR1 MDHEN and CDR2 SYDVKM. Regarding the study as a whole: Most expanded thyroid clonotypes above 0.001 also appeared in blood.

RNA transcripts yielded amplified TCR beta CDR3 regions. A set of HTBI primers served as the primers for a first-round RT-PCR of the TCR CDR3. MiXCR, run by TCRdb on the multiplex PCR reads, gives a single entry per CDR3 protein. The repertoire consists of around 560,000 distinct CDR3 sequences, with 16% occurring once and the leading ten covering 18%. Concerning this clonotype itself: Its specificity is not known. This may come from a read error, since a much larger clone is one base off.

The PBMCs were taken from 10 ml of fresh peripheral blood. The sample consisted of blood. The V gene is TRBV28, the J gene TRBJ2-7; no clear D. The TCR sequence derives from a woman aged 18-29 years with Graves' hyperthyroidism. In nucleotides, the CDR3 is TGTGCCAGCAGCTGGACCCGCTACGAGCAGTGCTTC. Its translation is CASSWTRYEQCF.